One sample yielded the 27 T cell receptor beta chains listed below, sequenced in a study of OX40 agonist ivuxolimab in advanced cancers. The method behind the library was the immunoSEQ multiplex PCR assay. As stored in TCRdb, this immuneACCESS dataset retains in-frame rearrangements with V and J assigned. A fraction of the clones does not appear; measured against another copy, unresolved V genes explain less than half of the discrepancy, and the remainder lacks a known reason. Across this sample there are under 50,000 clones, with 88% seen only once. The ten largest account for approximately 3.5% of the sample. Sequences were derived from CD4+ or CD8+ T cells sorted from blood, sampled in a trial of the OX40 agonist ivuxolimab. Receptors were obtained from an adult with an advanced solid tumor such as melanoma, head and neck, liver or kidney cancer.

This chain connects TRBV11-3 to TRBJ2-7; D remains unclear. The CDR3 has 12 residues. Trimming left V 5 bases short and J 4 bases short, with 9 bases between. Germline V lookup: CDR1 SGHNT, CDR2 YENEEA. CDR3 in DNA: TGTGCCAGCAGCACAAGGATGTACGAGCAGTACTTC. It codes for CASSTRMYEQYF.

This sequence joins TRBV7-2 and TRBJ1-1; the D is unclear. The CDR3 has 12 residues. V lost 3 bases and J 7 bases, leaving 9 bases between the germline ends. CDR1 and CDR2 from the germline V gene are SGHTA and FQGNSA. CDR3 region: CASSFFIGEAFF. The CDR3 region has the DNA TGTGCCAGCAGCTTCTTCATAGGTGAAGCTTTCTTT. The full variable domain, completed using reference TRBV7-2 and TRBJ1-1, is GAGVSQSPSNKVTEKGKDVELRCDPISGHTALYWYRQSLGQGLEFLIYFQGNSAPDKSGLPSDRFSAERTGGSVSTLTIQRTQQEDSAVYLCASSFFIGEAFFGQGTRLTVV.

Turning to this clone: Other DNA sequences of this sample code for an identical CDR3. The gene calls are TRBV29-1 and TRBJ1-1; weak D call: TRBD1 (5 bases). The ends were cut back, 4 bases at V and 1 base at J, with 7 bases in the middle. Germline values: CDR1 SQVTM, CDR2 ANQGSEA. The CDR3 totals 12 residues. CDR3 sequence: CSVGQGNTEAFF. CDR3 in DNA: TGCAGCGTTGGGCAGGGGAACACTGAAGCTTTCTTT.

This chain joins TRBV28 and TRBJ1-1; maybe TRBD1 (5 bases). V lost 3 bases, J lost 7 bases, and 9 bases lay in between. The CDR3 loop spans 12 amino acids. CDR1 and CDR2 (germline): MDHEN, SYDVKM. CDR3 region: CASSFPGGEAFF. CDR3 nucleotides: TGTGCCAGCAGTTTCCCGGGGGGTGAAGCTTTCTTT. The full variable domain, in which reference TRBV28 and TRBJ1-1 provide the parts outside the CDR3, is DVKVTQSSRYLVKRTGEKVFLECVQDMDHENMFWYRQDPGLGLRLIYFSYDVKMKEKGDIPEGYSVSREKKERFSLILESASTNQTSMYLCASSFPGGEAFFGQGTRLTVV.

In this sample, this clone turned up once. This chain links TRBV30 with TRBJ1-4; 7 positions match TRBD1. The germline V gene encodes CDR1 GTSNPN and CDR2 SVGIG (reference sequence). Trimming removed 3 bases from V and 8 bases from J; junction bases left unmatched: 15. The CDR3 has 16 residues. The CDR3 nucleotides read TGTGCCTGGAGCCAGGGGGGGCGGACGGCTTCGGAAAAACTGTTTTTT. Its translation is CAWSQGGRTASEKLFF.

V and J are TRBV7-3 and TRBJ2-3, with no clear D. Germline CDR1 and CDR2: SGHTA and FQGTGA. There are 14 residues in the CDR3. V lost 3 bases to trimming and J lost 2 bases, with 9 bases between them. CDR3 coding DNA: TGTGCCAGCAGCTTTAATTCACACACAGATACGCAGTATTTT. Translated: CASSFNSHTDTQYF.

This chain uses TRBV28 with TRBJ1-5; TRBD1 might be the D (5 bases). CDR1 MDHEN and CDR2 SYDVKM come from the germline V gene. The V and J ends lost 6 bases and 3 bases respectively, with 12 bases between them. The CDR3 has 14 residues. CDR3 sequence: CASSVTDPNQPQHF. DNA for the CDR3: TGTGCCAGCAGCGTGACAGATCCCAATCAGCCCCAGCATTTT.

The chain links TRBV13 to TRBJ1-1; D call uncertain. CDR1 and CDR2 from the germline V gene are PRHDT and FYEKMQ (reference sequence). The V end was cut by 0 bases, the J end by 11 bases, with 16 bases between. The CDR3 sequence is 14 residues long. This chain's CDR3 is CASSLGLADLEAFF. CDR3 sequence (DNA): TGTGCCAGCAGCTTAGGGTTGGCGGACCTCGAGGCTTTCTTT.

CDR3 sequence: CASSQEIEGDGEAFF. CDR3 in DNA: TGTGCCAGCAGCCAAGAAATTGAGGGGGACGGTGAAGCTTTCTTT. The chain links TRBV4-2 to TRBJ1-1; D possibly corresponds to TRBD1 (6 bases). The germline CDR1 and CDR2 sequences are LGHNA and YNFKEQ. This CDR3 spans 15 amino acids. V was trimmed by 0 bases and J by 7 bases, leaving 15 bases between them.

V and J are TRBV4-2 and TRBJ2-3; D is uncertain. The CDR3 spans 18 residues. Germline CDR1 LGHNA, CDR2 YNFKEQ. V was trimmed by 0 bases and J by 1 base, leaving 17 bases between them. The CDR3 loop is CASSQDRAGSRGTDTQYF. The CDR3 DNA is TGTGCCAGCAGCCAAGATCGGGCAGGTTCACGGGGCACAGATACGCAGTATTTT.

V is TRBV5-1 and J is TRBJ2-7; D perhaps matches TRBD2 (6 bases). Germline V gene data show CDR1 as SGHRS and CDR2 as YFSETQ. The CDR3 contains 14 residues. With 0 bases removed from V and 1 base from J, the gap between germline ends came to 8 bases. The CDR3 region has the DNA TGCGCCAGCAGCTTGGGCGGGGCATCCTACGAGCAGTACTTC. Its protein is CASSLGGASYEQYF.

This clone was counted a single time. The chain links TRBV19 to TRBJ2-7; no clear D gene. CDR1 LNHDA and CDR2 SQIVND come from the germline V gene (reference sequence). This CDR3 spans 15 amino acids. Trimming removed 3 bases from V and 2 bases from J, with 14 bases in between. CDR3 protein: CASSIHAGAPYEQYF. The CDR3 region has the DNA TGTGCCAGTAGTATTCATGCAGGCGCACCCTACGAGCAGTACTTC.

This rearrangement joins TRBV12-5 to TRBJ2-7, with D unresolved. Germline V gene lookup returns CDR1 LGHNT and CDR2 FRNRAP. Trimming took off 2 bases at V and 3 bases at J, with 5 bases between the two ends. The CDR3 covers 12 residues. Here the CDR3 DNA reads TGTGCTAGTGGTTTGATTGACTACGAGCAGTACTTC. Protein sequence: CASGLIDYEQYF.

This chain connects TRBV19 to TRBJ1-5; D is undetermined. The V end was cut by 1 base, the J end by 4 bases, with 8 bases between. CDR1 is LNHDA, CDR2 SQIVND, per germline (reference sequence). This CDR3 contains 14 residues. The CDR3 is CASSIARMNQPQHF. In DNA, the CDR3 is TGTGCCAGTAGTATAGCCCGAATGAATCAGCCCCAGCATTTT.

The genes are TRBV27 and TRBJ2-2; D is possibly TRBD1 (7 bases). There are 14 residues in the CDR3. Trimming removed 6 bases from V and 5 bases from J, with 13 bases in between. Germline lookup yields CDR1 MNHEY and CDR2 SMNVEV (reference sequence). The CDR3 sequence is CASRAPGGTGELFF. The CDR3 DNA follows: TGTGCCAGCAGAGCCCCAGGGGGGACCGGGGAGCTGTTTTTT.

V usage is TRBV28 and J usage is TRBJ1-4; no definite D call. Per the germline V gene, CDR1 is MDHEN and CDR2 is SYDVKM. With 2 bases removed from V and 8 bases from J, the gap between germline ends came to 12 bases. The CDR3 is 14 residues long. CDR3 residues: CASSLRGKKEKLFF. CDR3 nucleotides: TGTGCCAGCAGTTTAAGAGGTAAAAAAGAAAAACTGTTTTTT. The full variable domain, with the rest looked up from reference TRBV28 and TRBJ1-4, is DVKVTQSSRYLVKRTGEKVFLECVQDMDHENMFWYRQDPGLGLRLIYFSYDVKMKEKGDIPEGYSVSREKKERFSLILESASTNQTSMYLCASSLRGKKEKLFFGSGTQLSVL.

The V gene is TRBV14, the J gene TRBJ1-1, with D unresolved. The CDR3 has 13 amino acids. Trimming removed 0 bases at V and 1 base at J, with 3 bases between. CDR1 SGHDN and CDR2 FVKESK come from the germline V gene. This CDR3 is CASSQDWNTEAFF. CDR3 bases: TGTGCCAGCAGCCAAGATTGGAACACTGAAGCTTTCTTT.

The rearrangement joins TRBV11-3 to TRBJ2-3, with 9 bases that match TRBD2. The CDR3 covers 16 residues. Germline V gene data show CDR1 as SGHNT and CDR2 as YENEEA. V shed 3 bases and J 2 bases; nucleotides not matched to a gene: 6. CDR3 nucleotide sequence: TGTGCCAGCAGCTTTAGATCTAGCGGGGCCACAGATACGCAGTATTTT. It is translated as CASSFRSSGATDTQYF.

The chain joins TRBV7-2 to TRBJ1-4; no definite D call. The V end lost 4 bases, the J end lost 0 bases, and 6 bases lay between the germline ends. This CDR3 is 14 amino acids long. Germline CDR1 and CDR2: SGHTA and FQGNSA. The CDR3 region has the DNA TGTGCCAGCAGCTACCAAGCAACTAATGAAAAACTGTTTTTT. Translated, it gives CASSYQATNEKLFF. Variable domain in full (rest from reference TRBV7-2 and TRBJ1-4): GAGVSQSPSNKVTEKGKDVELRCDPISGHTALYWYRQSLGQGLEFLIYFQGNSAPDKSGLPSDRFSAERTGGSVSTLTIQRTQQEDSAVYLCASSYQATNEKLFFGSGTQLSVL.

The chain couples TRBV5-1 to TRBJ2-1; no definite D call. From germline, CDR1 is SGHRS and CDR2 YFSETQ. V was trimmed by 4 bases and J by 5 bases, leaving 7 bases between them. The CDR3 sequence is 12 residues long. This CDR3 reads CASSISDNEQFF. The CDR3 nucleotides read TGCGCCAGCAGCATTTCCGACAATGAGCAGTTCTTC.

DNA for the CDR3: TGTGCCAGCAGCTTGAGTGTACAGGAGACCCAGTACTTC. Amino acid sequence: CASSLSVQETQYF. This chain links TRBV7-3 with TRBJ2-5; no firm D call. Trimming pared 3 bases from V and 5 bases from J, leaving 10 bases between. The CDR3 length is 13 residues. Germline V gene data show CDR1 as SGHTA and CDR2 as FQGTGA.

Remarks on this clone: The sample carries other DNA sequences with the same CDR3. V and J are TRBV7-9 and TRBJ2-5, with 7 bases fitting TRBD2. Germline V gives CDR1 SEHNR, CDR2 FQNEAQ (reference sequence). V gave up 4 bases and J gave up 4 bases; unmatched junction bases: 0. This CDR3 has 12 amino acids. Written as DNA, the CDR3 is TGTGCCAGCAGCTCGGGGGGAGAGACCCAGTACTTC. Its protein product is CASSSGGETQYF.

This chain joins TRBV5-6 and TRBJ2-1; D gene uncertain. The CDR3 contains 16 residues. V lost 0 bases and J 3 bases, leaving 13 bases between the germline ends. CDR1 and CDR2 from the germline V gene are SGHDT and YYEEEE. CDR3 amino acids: CASSLEAGAIYNEQFF. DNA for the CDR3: TGTGCCAGCAGCTTGGAGGCAGGCGCTATCTACAATGAGCAGTTCTTC. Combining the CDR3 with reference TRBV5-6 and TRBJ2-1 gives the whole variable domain DAGVTQSPTHLIKTRGQQVTLRCSPKSGHDTVSWYQQALGQGPQFIFQYYEEEERQRGNFPDRFSGHQFPNYSSELNVNALLLGDSALYLCASSLEAGAIYNEQFFGPGTRLTVL.

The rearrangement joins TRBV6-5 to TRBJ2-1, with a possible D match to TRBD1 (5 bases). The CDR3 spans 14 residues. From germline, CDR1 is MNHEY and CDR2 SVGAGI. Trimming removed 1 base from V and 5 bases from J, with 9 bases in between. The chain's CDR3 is CASSYLQANNEQFF. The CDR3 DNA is TGTGCCAGCAGTTACTTACAGGCCAACAATGAGCAGTTCTTC.

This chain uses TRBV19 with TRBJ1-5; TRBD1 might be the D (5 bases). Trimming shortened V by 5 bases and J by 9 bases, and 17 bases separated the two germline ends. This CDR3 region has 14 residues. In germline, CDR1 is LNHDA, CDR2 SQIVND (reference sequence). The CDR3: CASSPRGGVRPQHF. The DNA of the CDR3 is TGTGCCAGTAGTCCCCGGGGGGGTGTGAGGCCCCAGCATTTT.

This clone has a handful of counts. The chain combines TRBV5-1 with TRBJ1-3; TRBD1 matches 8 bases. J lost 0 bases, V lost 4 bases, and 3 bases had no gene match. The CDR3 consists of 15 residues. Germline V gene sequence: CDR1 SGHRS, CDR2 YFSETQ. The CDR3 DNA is TGCGCCAGCAGCAGGGACAGGAACTCTGGAAACACCATATATTTT. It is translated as CASSRDRNSGNTIYF.

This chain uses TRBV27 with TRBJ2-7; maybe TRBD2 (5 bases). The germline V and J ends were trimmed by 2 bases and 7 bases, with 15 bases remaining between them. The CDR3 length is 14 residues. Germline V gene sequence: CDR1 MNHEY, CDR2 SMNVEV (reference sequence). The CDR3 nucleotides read TGTGCCAGCAGTTTAGGTCTCCTTTCGGGAGAGCAGTACTTC. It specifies CASSLGLLSGEQYF.